The clone carrying this T cell receptor (beta chain) was detected only a few times. Its antigen is not identified. The entirety of the isolated RNA underwent reverse transcription, so expressed TCRB transcripts were sequenced. The average output of naive, central memory and regulatory T cell samples was approximately 3.7 million reads. The data were produced by immunoSEQ multiplex PCR, yet TCRdb's version contains in-frame clones alone and is incomplete. The sample includes 970,000 or so clones, 17% seen only once; the top ten take about 0.02%. These data come from a study of beta chain features in type 1 diabetes. Whole-study context: The study examined 107,917,701 sorted cells across all samples. Whole-study results and caveats: More deletions and fewer insertions at VDJ junctions were seen in type 1 diabetes patients. There was a moderate but significant shortening of TCRB CDR3s in all four CD4+ subsets of Type 1 diabetes patients.

The CDR3 is 16 residues long. V dropped 3 bases and J dropped 0 bases, with 13 bases sitting between them. The V gene's germline CDR1 is PRHDT and CDR2 FYEKMQ (reference sequence). V usage is TRBV13 and J usage is TRBJ2-3; unclear D gene. Sequenced sample: naive CD4+ T cells from blood. This sequence originates from a woman aged 18-29 years in good health. The CDR3 protein is CASSFGRTSSTDTQYF. Here the CDR3 DNA reads TGTGCCAGCAGCTTTGGCAGGACGTCTAGCACAGATACGCAGTATTTT.